This T cell receptor (beta chain) stems from a study of T cells in localized non-small cell lung cancer. Whole-study results and caveats: Investigators sequenced only a single tumor region, leaving heterogeneity possible. Appearances in adjacent lung were noted for a median 57 of the top 100 tumor clones.

Germline V lookup: CDR1 SGHAT, CDR2 FQNNGV. The CDR3 runs 18 residues. V was clipped by 0 bases and J by 1 base, with 16 bases between them. TCRdb's copy holds only in-frame clones and misses some; the assay was immunoSEQ multiplex PCR. The repertoire holds approximately 47,000 clones, 85% to 90% seen once, with 2.5% in the top ten. Comment on this clone: Its cognate antigen is unknown.

J is TRBJ2-4 and V is TRBV11-2, with TRBD1 as a possible D gene (5 bases). The sequences come from PBMCs, collected before any cancer treatment. This sequence originates from a man between 40 and 70 years old with stage II lung adenocarcinoma. CDR3 residues: CASSLERGTVGAKNIQYF. In DNA, the CDR3 is TGTGCCAGCAGCTTAGAAAGGGGAACTGTTGGGGCCAAAAACATTCAGTACTTC.